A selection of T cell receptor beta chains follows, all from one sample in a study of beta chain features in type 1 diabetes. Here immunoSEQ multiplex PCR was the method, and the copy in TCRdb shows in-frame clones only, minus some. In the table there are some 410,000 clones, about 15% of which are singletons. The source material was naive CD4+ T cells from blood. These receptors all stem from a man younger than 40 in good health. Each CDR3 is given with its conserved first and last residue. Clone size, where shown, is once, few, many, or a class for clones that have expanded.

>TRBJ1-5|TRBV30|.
CAWSVAWDQPQHF
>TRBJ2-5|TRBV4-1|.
CASRLEAQGQETQYF
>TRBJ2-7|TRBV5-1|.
CASSLESSYEQYF
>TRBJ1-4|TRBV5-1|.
CASSLGRAATNEKLFF
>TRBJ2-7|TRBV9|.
CASSVDRDGPYEQYF
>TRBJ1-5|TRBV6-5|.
CASGSYQPQHF
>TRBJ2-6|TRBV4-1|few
CASSPRGLGANVLTF
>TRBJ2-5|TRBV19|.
CASSPSRGETQYF
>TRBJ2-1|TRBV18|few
CASSPLPASGGEQFF
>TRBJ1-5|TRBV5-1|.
CASSLLGYSNQPQHF
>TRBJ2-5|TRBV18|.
CASSPWQETQYF
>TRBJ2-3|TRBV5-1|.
CASSLMAGGADTQYF
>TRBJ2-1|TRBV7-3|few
CASSLSSGDTYNEQFF
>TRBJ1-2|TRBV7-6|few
CASSSRGPNYGYTF
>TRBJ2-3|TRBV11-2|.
CASSPVGRTQYF
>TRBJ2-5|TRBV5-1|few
CASSLEGQGETQYF
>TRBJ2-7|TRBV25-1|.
CASSPTFYEQYF
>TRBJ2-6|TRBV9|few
CASSDYLWGQSSGANVLTF
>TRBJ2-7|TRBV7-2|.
CASSLVPAGFNEQYF
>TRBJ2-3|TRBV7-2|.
CASTQRTGPDTQYF
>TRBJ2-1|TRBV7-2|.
CASSPTTGPYNEQFF
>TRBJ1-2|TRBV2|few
CASSGQINYGYTF
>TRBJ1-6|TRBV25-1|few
CASSEGVQLNSPLHF
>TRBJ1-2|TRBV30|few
CAWSASGPNYGYTF
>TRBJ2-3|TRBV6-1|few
CASSEADRWGGTDTQYF
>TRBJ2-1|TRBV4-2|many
CASSLPSGLGDNEQFF